This TCR beta chain originates from a study of shared clonotypes between healthy human individuals. CDR3 length: 14 amino acids. V was clipped by 6 bases and J by 2 bases; unmatched bases: 6. Germline V lookup: CDR1 ENHRY, CDR2 SYGVKD. Profiled with immunoSEQ multiplex PCR; TCRdb holds only in-frame clones, not every one. The table lists about 1.5 million clones, roughly 97% of them singletons. This clone occurred a few times. What it binds is not known. Study-wide results and limits: The study found roughly 5% of naive CD4 clonotypes shared across four donors.

The chain is built from TRBV10-3 and TRBJ2-7; 8 bases fit TRBD1. The sample taken for sequencing was naive CD4+ T cells sorted from blood. The subset here: CD45RA+ positively selected. This clonotype was obtained from a man aged 25-45 years in good health. CDR3 sequence reads: CAISGTGLTYEQYF. The CDR3, as DNA: TGTGCCATCAGCGGGACAGGACTTACCTACGAGCAGTACTTC.